The 27 T cell receptor beta chains presented below share a single source sample, sequenced in a study of blood T cell repertoires in COVID-19. Assay used: immunoSEQ multiplex PCR; TCRdb lists only in-frame clones, some missing. This table has hundreds of thousands of clones, 85% to 90% appearing once. The sample was peripheral blood. The receptors come from an elderly man with acute or convalescent COVID-19.

The rearrangement uses TRBV4-1 and TRBJ1-6; 7 nucleotides line up with TRBD1. CDR3 length equals 17 residues. The V and J ends lost 0 bases and 5 bases, in that order; junction bases with no gene match: 7. CDR1 is MGHRA and CDR2 is YSYEKL in the germline V gene. CDR3 coding DNA: TGCGCCAGCAGCCAAGAAGGACAGGATTATAATAATTCACCCCTCCACTTT. Residues: CASSQEGQDYNNSPLHF.

This rearrangement joins TRBV29-1 to TRBJ2-5, with a weak D call TRBD2 (5 bases). Germline V gives CDR1 SQVTM, CDR2 ANQGSEA. V lost 6 bases and J lost 5, with 22 bases in between. There are 15 residues in the CDR3. In DNA, the CDR3 is TGCAGCGTAACTCCTCTAGCCCAAATCCGGGAGACCCAGTACTTC. The encoded protein is CSVTPLAQIRETQYF.

This clone showed up just once. The chain is built from TRBV11-3 and TRBJ2-2; D not resolved. Trimming pared 4 bases from V and 4 bases from J, leaving 7 bases between. There are 13 residues in the CDR3. Per germline, CDR1 SGHNT and CDR2 YENEEA. The CDR3 sequence is CASSSTLTGELFF. DNA for the CDR3: TGTGCCAGCAGCTCGACACTCACCGGGGAGCTGTTTTTT.

The chain recombines TRBV9 with TRBJ1-6; weak D call: TRBD1 (5 bases). Trimming shortened V by 7 bases and J by 5 bases, and 10 bases separated the two germline ends. Germline loops: CDR1 SGDLS, CDR2 YYNGEE. This CDR3 comprises 13 residues. The CDR3 coding sequence is TGTGCCAGCCGGGGACTGAATAATTCACCCCTCCACTTT. It specifies CASRGLNNSPLHF.

The chain uses TRBV27 and TRBJ2-2, with 7 nucleotides matching TRBD1. Unmatched junction bases numbered 3, after V lost 2 bases and J lost 3 bases. The CDR3 is made up of 15 amino acids. Per the germline V gene, CDR1 is MNHEY and CDR2 is SMNVEV (reference sequence). This CDR3 is CASSLTDRDTGELFF. The CDR3 DNA reads TGTGCCAGCAGTTTAACCGACAGGGACACCGGGGAGCTGTTTTTT.

This sequence joins TRBV7-2 and TRBJ2-7, with 9 bases that match TRBD2. V lost 5 bases and J lost 3; bases outside the gene matches: 8. The CDR3 contains 15 residues. Germline CDR1 is SGHTA and CDR2 is FQGNSA. This CDR3 reads CASSARLAAHYEQYF. In DNA, the CDR3 is TGTGCCAGCAGCGCCCGACTAGCGGCCCACTACGAGCAGTACTTC.

The rearrangement joins TRBV9 to TRBJ1-2; unclear D gene. The germline CDR1 and CDR2 sequences are SGDLS and YYNGEE. CDR3 length equals 13 residues. V lost 4 bases and J 4 bases, leaving 11 bases between the germline ends. The CDR3, as DNA: TGTGCCAGCAGCCACCCGGGTCCCTATGGCTACACCTTC. Translation gives CASSHPGPYGYTF.

Sample share makes this clone large. J is TRBJ2-7 and V is TRBV28; 7 bases fit TRBD1. The CDR3 is made up of 14 amino acids. Germline trimming cut 6 bases from V and 1 base from J; bases unmatched to any gene: 6. Germline CDR1 is MDHEN and CDR2 is SYDVKM. The CDR3 DNA is TGTGCCAGCAGAGAGACAGGGATTTCCTACGAGCAGTACTTC. Translated, it gives CASRETGISYEQYF.

The chain is built from TRBV19 and TRBJ2-3, with no clear D. Germline V CDR1 and CDR2: LNHDA, SQIVND (reference sequence). CDR3 length: 14 residues. Trimming cost V 3 bases and J 1 base, with 8 bases left between them. The CDR3 sequence is CASSMRFRTDTQYF. CDR3 DNA: TGTGCCAGTAGTATGAGGTTCCGCACAGATACGCAGTATTTT.

This clone occurred once. The rearrangement joins TRBV28 to TRBJ1-5; 8 nucleotides match TRBD1. Germline assignment: CDR1 MDHEN and CDR2 SYDVKM. The length of the CDR3 is 16 residues. V was pared by 5 bases and J by 2 bases, with 8 bases of the junction left unmatched. Here the CDR3 reads CASSHDRGVGNQPQHF. CDR3 DNA sequence: TGTGCCAGCAGTCATGACAGGGGTGTGGGCAATCAGCCCCAGCATTTT.

This clone has more than one count but fewer than ten. The CDR3 nucleotides read TGTGCCAGCAGCTTAACAGGATTTAACACTGAAGCTTTCTTT. It is translated as CASSLTGFNTEAFF. The gene calls are TRBV7-9 and TRBJ1-1; tentatively, D is TRBD1 (5 bases). The CDR3 is 14 residues long. V was trimmed by 2 bases and J by 2 bases, leaving 9 bases between them. CDR1 is SEHNR, CDR2 FQNEAQ, per germline (reference sequence).

This clone was counted a few times. Other DNA sequences in this sample translate to the same CDR3. This chain connects TRBV19 to TRBJ2-5; no reliable D call. The germline V gene has CDR1 LNHDA and CDR2 SQIVND (reference sequence). V gave up 3 bases and J gave up 5 bases, with 10 bases separating them. The CDR3 has 13 residues. The CDR3 region is CASSIVVQETQYF. CDR3 in DNA: TGTGCCAGTAGTATTGTGGTTCAGGAGACCCAGTACTTC.

The J gene is TRBJ2-5, the V gene TRBV6-5; the D is unclear. V lost 1 base and J 5 bases, leaving 8 bases between the germline ends. This CDR3 has 13 residues. Germline V gene data show CDR1 as MNHEY and CDR2 as SVGAGI. In DNA, the CDR3 is TGTGCCAGCAGTTACTACGGGTCCGAGACCCAGTACTTC. Amino acid sequence: CASSYYGSETQYF.

A word on this clone: Other nucleotide sequences in the sample specify the same CDR3. This chain connects TRBV29-1 to TRBJ2-3; TRBD2 might be the D (5 bases). Germline CDR1 is SQVTM and CDR2 is ANQGSEA. The CDR3 extends over 14 amino acids. V gave up 1 base and J gave up 0 bases, with 8 bases separating them. In DNA, the CDR3 is TGCAGCGTTGAAGGACTAACTAGCACAGATACGCAGTATTTT. Its translation: CSVEGLTSTDTQYF.

This rearrangement joins TRBV9 to TRBJ1-2, with D possibly matching TRBD1 (6 bases). The ends were cut back, 0 bases at V and 0 bases at J, with 9 bases in the middle. This CDR3 contains 15 residues. In germline, CDR1 is SGDLS, CDR2 YYNGEE. CDR3 residues: CASSVATGSNYGYTF. The CDR3 coding sequence is TGTGCCAGCAGCGTAGCTACAGGGTCTAACTATGGCTACACCTTC.

The rearrangement joins TRBV6-2 or TRBV6-3 to TRBJ1-5; no reliable D call. This CDR3 has 14 residues. Germline CDR1 MNHEY, CDR2 SVGEGT. V lost 7 bases to trimming and J lost 0 bases, with 10 bases between them. The CDR3 DNA is TGTGCCAGCACCCCGCCACATAGCAATCAGCCCCAGCATTTT. It yields the protein CASTPPHSNQPQHF.

This clone was picked up one time. The chain employs TRBV5-5 and TRBJ2-6; D is unresolved. This CDR3 region has 15 residues. Germline CDR1 is SGHKS and CDR2 is YYEKEE (reference sequence). V was trimmed by 2 bases and J by 0 bases, leaving 6 bases between them. The CDR3 DNA is TGTGCCAGCAGCTTCGTCCTCTCTGGGGCCAACGTCCTGACTTTC. It codes for CASSFVLSGANVLTF. The full variable domain, in which reference TRBV5-5 and TRBJ2-6 provide the parts outside the CDR3, is DAGVTQSPTHLIKTRGQQVTLRCSPISGHKSVSWYQQVLGQGPQFIFQYYEKEERGRGNFPDRFSARQFPNYSSELNVNALLLGDSALYLCASSFVLSGANVLTFGAGSRLTVL.

The V call is TRBV5-1, the J call TRBJ2-3; 10 nucleotides line up with TRBD2. Trimming cost V 0 bases and J 5 bases; bases outside gene matches: 3. In germline, CDR1 is SGHRS, CDR2 YFSETQ. This CDR3 region has 15 residues. The CDR3 region has the DNA TGCGCCAGCAGCTTGGGGTCTAGCGGGGGAGATACGCAGTATTTT. Protein: CASSLGSSGGDTQYF.

This chain joins TRBV19 and TRBJ1-2; 10 nucleotides line up with TRBD1. Germline V lookup: CDR1 LNHDA, CDR2 SQIVND (reference sequence). The CDR3 is 14 residues long. V was clipped by 5 bases and J by 8 bases; unmatched bases: 8. The CDR3 reads CASSDAGTGDGYTF. DNA of the CDR3: TGTGCCAGTAGTGACGCCGGGACAGGGGACGGCTACACCTTC.

The chain joins TRBV6-6 to TRBJ1-2; 8 bases are a match to TRBD1. CDR1 and CDR2 from the germline V gene are MNHNY and SVGAGI (reference sequence). This CDR3 region has 14 residues. V lost 7 bases, J lost 5 bases, and 9 bases stayed unmatched. CDR3 in amino acids: CASTLSGQGYGYTF. The CDR3 nucleotides read TGTGCCAGCACCTTGAGCGGACAGGGATATGGCTACACCTTC.

As DNA, the CDR3 is TGTGCCAGCAGTCTCAATCCGGGACAGGGAATGGGGCACGAGCAGTACTTC. This codes for CASSLNPGQGMGHEQYF. The chain uses TRBV27 and TRBJ2-7; the match to TRBD1 covers 9 bases. The CDR3 is 17 residues long. The junction had 16 bases not matched to a gene; V was cut back by 5 bases and J by 5 bases. The germline V gene encodes CDR1 MNHEY and CDR2 SMNVEV (reference sequence).

This chain links TRBV5-1 with TRBJ2-1; D is uncertain. This CDR3 contains 15 residues. CDR1 SGHRS and CDR2 YFSETQ come from the germline V gene. V was shortened by 4 bases and J by 0 bases, with 11 bases between the two germline ends. CDR3 sequence: CASSAGTFSYNEQFF. The CDR3 DNA follows: TGCGCCAGCAGCGCAGGAACTTTCTCCTACAATGAGCAGTTCTTC.

The chain links TRBV7-3 to TRBJ1-1; no reliable D call. Germline V CDR1 and CDR2: SGHTA, FQGTGA. The CDR3 is made up of 14 amino acids. The V end lost 2 bases, the J end lost 4 bases, and 11 bases lay between the germline ends. CDR3 amino acids: CASSLRGASTEAFF. CDR3 nucleotide sequence: TGTGCCAGCAGCTTACGAGGCGCATCCACTGAAGCTTTCTTT.

This chain links TRBV7-2 with TRBJ2-1; D possibly corresponds to TRBD2 (5 bases). The CDR3 sequence is 14 residues long. Germline V gives CDR1 SGHTA, CDR2 FQGNSA. With 2 bases removed from V and 10 bases from J, the gap between germline ends came to 15 bases. CDR3 region: CASSLPTRAGEQFF. DNA of the CDR3: TGTGCCAGCAGCTTACCCACTAGGGCGGGCGAGCAGTTCTTC.

The rearrangement joins TRBV28 to TRBJ1-5; a possible D gene is TRBD1 (6 bases). CDR1 is MDHEN and CDR2 is SYDVKM in the germline V gene. The CDR3 is 15 amino acids. Trimming took 7 bases from V and 4 from J, leaving 17 bases between them. As DNA, the CDR3 is TGTGCCAGCAACACAAGGAGGACAGCGAATCAGCCCCAGCATTTT. Its protein product is CASNTRRTANQPQHF.

The chain uses TRBV28 and TRBJ2-1, with D maybe TRBD1 (5 bases). V lost 2 bases and J lost 4, with 6 bases in between. Germline V gene sequence: CDR1 MDHEN, CDR2 SYDVKM. The CDR3 covers 13 residues. The CDR3 loop is CASSLPGYNEQFF. The CDR3 DNA reads as TGTGCCAGCAGTTTACCAGGGTACAATGAGCAGTTCTTC.

The chain employs TRBV5-1 and TRBJ2-1, with 12 bases aligning to TRBD2. Germline lookup yields CDR1 SGHRS and CDR2 YFSETQ. Unmatched junction bases numbered 3, after V lost 3 bases and J lost 2 bases. This CDR3 is 16 amino acids long. In DNA form, the CDR3 reads TGCGCCAGCAGCTCGACTAGCGGGGGCACCTACAATGAGCAGTTCTTC. It yields the protein CASSSTSGGTYNEQFF.